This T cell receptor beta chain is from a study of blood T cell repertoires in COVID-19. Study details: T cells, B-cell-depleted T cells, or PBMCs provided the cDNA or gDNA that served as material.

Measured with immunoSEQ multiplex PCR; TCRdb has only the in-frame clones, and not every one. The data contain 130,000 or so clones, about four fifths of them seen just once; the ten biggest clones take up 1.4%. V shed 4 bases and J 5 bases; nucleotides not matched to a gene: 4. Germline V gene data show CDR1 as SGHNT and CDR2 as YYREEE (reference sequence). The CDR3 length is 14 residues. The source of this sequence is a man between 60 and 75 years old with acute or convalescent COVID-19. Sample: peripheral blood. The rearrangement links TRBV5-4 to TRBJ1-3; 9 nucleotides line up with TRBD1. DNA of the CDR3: TGTGCCAGCAGCAAGGGACAGGGAAGAAACACCATATATTTT. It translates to CASSKGQGRNTIYF.